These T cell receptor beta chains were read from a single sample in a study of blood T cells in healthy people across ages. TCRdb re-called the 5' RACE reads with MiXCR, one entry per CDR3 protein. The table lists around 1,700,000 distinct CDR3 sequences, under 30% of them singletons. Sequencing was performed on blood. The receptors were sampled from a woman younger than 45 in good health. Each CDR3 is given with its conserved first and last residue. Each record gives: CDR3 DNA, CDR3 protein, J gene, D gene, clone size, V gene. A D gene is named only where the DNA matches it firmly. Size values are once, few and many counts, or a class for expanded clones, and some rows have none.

CDR3 DNA: TGTGCCAGCAGCCCCCTAGCGGGAGGGGGTAATGAGCAGTTCTTC
CDR3 protein: CASSPLAGGGNEQFF
J gene: TRBJ2-1
D gene: TRBD2
clone size: many
V gene: TRBV9

CDR3 DNA: TGCGCCAGCAGCCCGGGACAGACAGGAGGCTATGGCTACACCTTC
CDR3 protein: CASSPGQTGGYGYTF
J gene: TRBJ1-2
D gene: TRBD1
clone size: few
V gene: TRBV5-1

CDR3 DNA: TGTGCCAGCAGACCACCAATTAGGGGAAAGGAAGCTTTCTTT
CDR3 protein: CASRPPIRGKEAFF
J gene: TRBJ1-1
D gene: .
clone size: few
V gene: TRBV12-3/TRBV12-4

CDR3 DNA: TGTGCCAGCAGTTCCCTGGACAGTTACACCGGGGAGCTGTTTTTT
CDR3 protein: CASSSLDSYTGELFF
J gene: TRBJ2-2
D gene: .
clone size: few
V gene: TRBV27

CDR3 DNA: TGTGCCATCAGTGAAAGGGAGAGCTACGAGCAGTACTTC
CDR3 protein: CAISERESYEQYF
J gene: TRBJ2-7
D gene: .
clone size: .
V gene: TRBV10-3

CDR3 DNA: TGTGCCAGCAGTTTCCTCCGGGGCACAGATGCGCAGTATTTT
CDR3 protein: CASSFLRGTDAQYF
J gene: TRBJ2-3
D gene: .
clone size: few
V gene: TRBV28

CDR3 DNA: TGTGCCAGCAGCCCCCACAGCGGGAGGACCGGCGAGCAGTACTTC
CDR3 protein: CASSPHSGRTGEQYF
J gene: TRBJ2-7
D gene: TRBD2
clone size: .
V gene: TRBV6-2/TRBV6-3

CDR3 DNA: TGTGCTAGCAGCTTAGCGCTAAGAACGGGGGGAAAAGAGACCCAGTACTTC
CDR3 protein: CASSLALRTGGKETQYF
J gene: TRBJ2-5
D gene: TRBD2
clone size: .
V gene: TRBV7-7

CDR3 DNA: TGCAGTGCTCGATCGACAGGGGACGGCTACACCTTC
CDR3 protein: CSARSTGDGYTF
J gene: TRBJ1-2
D gene: TRBD1
clone size: many
V gene: TRBV20-1

CDR3 DNA: TGCGCCAGCAGCCCCGGTGACAGGGATTTCTCACCCCTCCACTTT
CDR3 protein: CASSPGDRDFSPLHF
J gene: TRBJ1-6
D gene: TRBD1
clone size: once
V gene: TRBV5-1

CDR3 DNA: TGCAGCGCCGGAGAAGGCGTCAACGAGCAGTACTTC
CDR3 protein: CSAGEGVNEQYF
J gene: TRBJ2-7
D gene: .
clone size: .
V gene: TRBV20-1

CDR3 DNA: TGTGCCAGCAGTTACTCAAAACAGGGGATGGGGTTCTTC
CDR3 protein: CASSYSKQGMGFF
J gene: TRBJ2-1
D gene: TRBD1
clone size: few
V gene: TRBV6-5

CDR3 DNA: TGTGCCAGCTCACCACGTGCAGACGCTGTCGTTAACTATGGCTACACCTTC
CDR3 protein: CASSPRADAVVNYGYTF
J gene: TRBJ1-2
D gene: .
clone size: many
V gene: TRBV18

CDR3 DNA: TGCAGTGCTAGAGACGTCGGGGTCAATGAGCAGTACTTC
CDR3 protein: CSARDVGVNEQYF
J gene: TRBJ2-5
D gene: .
clone size: .
V gene: TRBV20-1

CDR3 DNA: TGTGCCAGCAGCTCCCCCTCCGGGTTCGGCACAGATACGCAGTATTTT
CDR3 protein: CASSSPSGFGTDTQYF
J gene: TRBJ2-3
D gene: .
clone size: .
V gene: TRBV7-3

CDR3 DNA: TGCAGTGCTAGAGACGGTCAAGAGACCCAGTACTTC
CDR3 protein: CSARDGQETQYF
J gene: TRBJ2-5
D gene: .
clone size: many
V gene: TRBV20-1

CDR3 DNA: TGTGCCAACAGCTTCCTAGCGGGAGTGGCCTACAATGAGCAGTTCTTC
CDR3 protein: CANSFLAGVAYNEQFF
J gene: TRBJ2-1
D gene: TRBD2
clone size: .
V gene: TRBV11-2

CDR3 DNA: TGTGCCACCAGTGACAACAGCCCGACTAGCTTAGAGACCCAGTACTTC
CDR3 protein: CATSDNSPTSLETQYF
J gene: TRBJ2-5
D gene: TRBD2
clone size: few
V gene: TRBV24-1

CDR3 DNA: TGTGCTAGTGGTTCCTCGACAGGGCGGTGGGGCTACACCTTC
CDR3 protein: CASGSSTGRWGYTF
J gene: TRBJ1-2
D gene: TRBD1
clone size: few
V gene: TRBV12-5

CDR3 DNA: TGTGCCAGCAGGCCTACTGGAACGTATCAAGAGACCCAGTACTTC
CDR3 protein: CASRPTGTYQETQYF
J gene: TRBJ2-5
D gene: .
clone size: .
V gene: TRBV6-2/TRBV6-3

CDR3 DNA: TGTGCCAGCAGTGAGGAGACAGCTAACTATGGCTACACCTTC
CDR3 protein: CASSEETANYGYTF
J gene: TRBJ1-2
D gene: .
clone size: .
V gene: TRBV2

CDR3 DNA: TGCAGCGTTGGACCGACTAGCGGCACCTACGAGCAGTACTTC
CDR3 protein: CSVGPTSGTYEQYF
J gene: TRBJ2-7
D gene: TRBD2
clone size: many
V gene: TRBV29-1

CDR3 DNA: TGTGCCAGCAGTTTCCAGTTTGACGAGCAGTACTTC
CDR3 protein: CASSFQFDEQYF
J gene: TRBJ2-7
D gene: .
clone size: many
V gene: TRBV13

CDR3 DNA: TGTGCCAGCAGGGGGGGACTAGCGGAAATCTCCTACGAGCAGTACTTC
CDR3 protein: CASRGGLAEISYEQYF
J gene: TRBJ2-7
D gene: TRBD2
clone size: few
V gene: TRBV25-1

CDR3 DNA: TGTGCCAGCAGTTACGGGGGACTCTCGGGGGGGCAGTTCTTC
CDR3 protein: CASSYGGLSGGQFF
J gene: TRBJ2-1
D gene: TRBD2
clone size: .
V gene: TRBV6-2/TRBV6-3

CDR3 DNA: TGTGCCAGCATGGGGCGGGGGAGAGTAACCTACAATGAGCAGTTCTTC
CDR3 protein: CASMGRGRVTYNEQFF
J gene: TRBJ2-1
D gene: TRBD2
clone size: .
V gene: TRBV6-5

CDR3 DNA: TGCAGTGCCCTTTTTGGCTTCGGGGAGACCCAGTACTTC
CDR3 protein: CSALFGFGETQYF
J gene: TRBJ2-5
D gene: .
clone size: .
V gene: TRBV20-1

CDR3 DNA: TGCAGTGCTCCGGGACAGGGGGCCACCGGGGAGCTGTTTTTT
CDR3 protein: CSAPGQGATGELFF
J gene: TRBJ2-2
D gene: TRBD1
clone size: .
V gene: TRBV20-1

CDR3 DNA: TGTGCCAGCAGTTCGCCACAGGGGGCGATTTACGAGCAGTACTTC
CDR3 protein: CASSSPQGAIYEQYF
J gene: TRBJ2-7
D gene: TRBD1
clone size: few
V gene: TRBV12-3/TRBV12-4

CDR3 DNA: TGTGCCACCAGCAGAAGACAGGATTACAAGCAGTACTTC
CDR3 protein: CATSRRQDYKQYF
J gene: TRBJ2-7
D gene: .
clone size: once
V gene: TRBV15

CDR3 DNA: TGCAGCGTTGAAGAAAGACAGGGTTTCTATGGCTACACCTTC
CDR3 protein: CSVEERQGFYGYTF
J gene: TRBJ1-2
D gene: TRBD1
clone size: many
V gene: TRBV29-1

CDR3 DNA: TGCGCCAGCAGCTCAGTGGGCGCCCGGGGATCCCTCTACGAGCAGTACTTC
CDR3 protein: CASSSVGARGSLYEQYF
J gene: TRBJ2-7
D gene: .
clone size: few
V gene: TRBV5-1

CDR3 DNA: TGCAGCGTTCGCACAGGGAAAAACATTCAGTACTTC
CDR3 protein: CSVRTGKNIQYF
J gene: TRBJ2-4
D gene: .
clone size: .
V gene: TRBV29-1

CDR3 DNA: TGCAGTGCTAGGCCTAGGACGGCAGACGAGCAGTACTTC
CDR3 protein: CSARPRTADEQYF
J gene: TRBJ2-7
D gene: .
clone size: .
V gene: TRBV20-1

CDR3 DNA: TGTGCCAGCAGGCACCCGGGGACAGGGCGAGATGGCTACACCTTC
CDR3 protein: CASRHPGTGRDGYTF
J gene: TRBJ1-2
D gene: TRBD1
clone size: few
V gene: TRBV6-1

CDR3 DNA: TGTGCCAGCAGCCAAGATTCGGGTCTCCAGTACTTC
CDR3 protein: CASSQDSGLQYF
J gene: TRBJ2-5
D gene: .
clone size: .
V gene: TRBV3-1

CDR3 DNA: TGCAGTGCTACTTTAGCGGGAGTTAGATATGAGCAGTACTTC
CDR3 protein: CSATLAGVRYEQYF
J gene: TRBJ2-5
D gene: TRBD2
clone size: .
V gene: TRBV20-1

CDR3 DNA: TGTGCCAGCAGTCCCCAAAAGTACGAGCAGTACTTC
CDR3 protein: CASSPQKYEQYF
J gene: TRBJ2-7
D gene: .
clone size: .
V gene: TRBV12-3/TRBV12-4

CDR3 DNA: TGTGCCACAAAGGGGGACAGCTCAGCAGGGTCAGGTACGCAGTATTTT
CDR3 protein: CATKGDSSAGSGTQYF
J gene: TRBJ2-3
D gene: TRBD1
clone size: .
V gene: TRBV10-3

CDR3 DNA: TGCGCCAGCAGCCAAGTCACCGGTTCCCTCGAGCAGTACTTC
CDR3 protein: CASSQVTGSLEQYF
J gene: TRBJ2-7
D gene: .
clone size: few
V gene: TRBV4-1

CDR3 DNA: TGCAGTGCCAGCCGACGGGGCGCTAACTATGGCTACACCTTC
CDR3 protein: CSASRRGANYGYTF
J gene: TRBJ1-2
D gene: .
clone size: few
V gene: TRBV20-1

CDR3 DNA: TGCAGCGCCCTGACAGGGAACTATGGCTACACCTTC
CDR3 protein: CSALTGNYGYTF
J gene: TRBJ1-2
D gene: TRBD1
clone size: many
V gene: TRBV29-1

CDR3 DNA: TGTGCCAGCAGCCCCGGACAGTTAGAGCGATACCGATCCGGCTACACCTTC
CDR3 protein: CASSPGQLERYRSGYTF
J gene: TRBJ1-2
D gene: .
clone size: few
V gene: TRBV9

CDR3 DNA: TGCAGTGCTCCGGACTCATACAATGAGCAGTTCTTC
CDR3 protein: CSAPDSYNEQFF
J gene: TRBJ2-1
D gene: .
clone size: few
V gene: TRBV20-1

CDR3 DNA: TGCAGTGCTAGAGGAGCGGGGGGATGGATTCAGTACTTC
CDR3 protein: CSARGAGGWIQYF
J gene: TRBJ2-4
D gene: TRBD2
clone size: many
V gene: TRBV20-1

CDR3 DNA: TGTGCCAGCAGCTTCGGGACAGGGGCGAGCAATCAGCCCCAGCATTTT
CDR3 protein: CASSFGTGASNQPQHF
J gene: TRBJ1-5
D gene: TRBD1
clone size: few
V gene: TRBV11-2